The sequence of this T cell receptor (beta chain) was determined in a study of shared clonotypes between healthy human individuals. Whole-study results and caveats: Across subsets, estimated richness was generally greater for naive than for memory populations. Sampling covered blood only; tissue repertoires likely differ. There were few donors, and this limited the genetic and exposure-history diversity represented.

When replicate PCRs were run on sorted subsets, they used around 200 ng DNA, 28,000 or so T cell genomes. Sequencing was performed with immunoSEQ multiplex PCR; in TCRdb, only in-frame clones are kept and a portion is missing. This sample has approximately 700,000 clones, with around 73% found just once. On this clone itself: The antigen is unknown.

Trimming removed 5 bases from V and 4 bases from J, with 13 bases in between. The CDR3 loop spans 14 amino acids. Germline V gene lookup returns CDR1 MDHEN and CDR2 SYDVKM. The origin of this receptor is a young woman in good health. J is TRBJ2-3 and V is TRBV28; TRBD2 might be the D (6 bases). Sequenced: memory CD4+ T cells sorted from blood. Subset here: CD45RA-negative fraction. In DNA form, the CDR3 reads TGTGCCAGCAGTAAGCGGGCCTTGGCAGATACGCAGTATTTT. It is translated as CASSKRALADTQYF.